This T cell receptor beta chain was found in a study of blood T cells in healthy people across ages (dated by TCRdb to between 2015 and 2017). At the level of the whole study: In model experiments, template switching captured roughly one uniquely barcoded TCR beta cDNA molecule for every two T cells. Four age groups were formed from the donors: young (average about 15 years), middle-aged (roughly 38), aged (62) and long-lived (about 80). To track age-related changes in TCR beta repertoire diversity, the study relied on deep sequencing normalized with unique cDNA molecular identifiers. To avoid experimental bias, donors of different ages were distributed randomly across sequencing lanes. Using the same blood draw, the study looked at two additional independent replicas of 1 million unique cDNA reads for two donors, one aged 18 to 29 and the other aged 80 or older. The investigation overall reported the following: Compared with the aged group, more naive CD4+ T cells, fewer expanded clones and increased TCR diversity were shown by the long-lived group, suggesting age selection. There was a strong correlation between observed TCR beta diversity and the percentage of naive T cells measured by flow cytometry. Observed TCR beta diversity per million T cells fell roughly linearly with age, and a significant reduction was already apparent by age roughly 41. Because the CMV infection status of the donors was unknown, age-related changes in expanded clonotypes may potentially have been confounded. Bulk unsorted PBMC profiling prevented conclusive comparison of naive and antigen-experienced compartments. Estimates of total diversity from one million sequenced T cells were regarded as lower bounds and underestimates.

Trimming takes 2 bases from V and 11 bases from J, and the germline ends sit 8 bases apart. The CDR3 runs 11 amino acids, cysteine and phenylalanine included. Only the CDR3 DNA stays, 33 bases, in frame from base 1. The CDR1 and CDR2 encoded by the germline V gene are SGHRS and YFSETQ. Remarks on this clonotype: Its target antigen remains unknown. No base quality information exists; no much larger clone differs at one position.

Library creation used 5' RACE. TCRdb lists the instrument as Illumina HiSeq 2500. A second PCR of about 6 to 12 cycles was performed with a sample-barcoded 5' primer and a J-beta primer mix. A unique molecular identifier was introduced onto each TCR beta cDNA molecule by a template-switch 5' adaptor carrying 12 random nucleotides. Each sample yielded at least 2.5 million CDR3-containing paired-end reads. The Mint cDNA synthesis kit, primed by a TRBC-specific oligonucleotide, was used to synthesize first-strand cDNA from all RNA. After uracil-DNA glycosylase treatment, a first 18-cycle PCR used universal primers M1SS and BC2_uni_R on all cDNA. In the authors' own workflow: For normalization, 1 million high-quality reads were randomly selected from each sample, with every read carrying a distinct molecular identifier. Reads with shared molecular identifiers were discarded instead of being binned into consensus sequences. MiTCR, set to a Q25 quality threshold and the strictest error-elimination algorithm, was used for CDR3 identification, clonotype clustering and error correction. A nonparametric unseen species model with Euler transformation was used to estimate a lower bound on total TCR beta diversity. TCRdb itself trimmed the public reads at Q25 with fastp, ran MiXCR and retained productive beta chains. Under each unique CDR3 protein, matching rows form one entry showing the most common genes and DNA. These V and J calls originate from TCRdb's pipeline instead of the authors' own analysis. This sample comprises 870,000 or so distinct CDR3 sequences, around 30% of them detected only once. The ten largest make up roughly 17% of the sample.

Donors were about 36 systemically healthy Caucasian individuals from Russia aged 6 to 90 years. Approximately 9 milliliters of peripheral blood were collected from each donor into EDTA-treated Vacutainer tubes. PBMCs were isolated by Ficoll-Paque density-gradient centrifugation, with at least 7 million obtained per sample. Trizol reagent was used to extract total RNA from PBMCs, with at least 5 micrograms per sample. For every donor, flow cytometry on a PBMC aliquot measured the percentage of naive CD45RAhigh/CD27high T cells. Sequences were obtained from blood. The chain was built from TRBV5-1 and TRBJ2-1; TRBD1 is possibly the D segment (5 matching bases). This receptor was taken from a woman older than 75 in good health. CDR3 sequence: CASSFTGQQFF. The base sequence is TGCGCCAGCAGCTTCACAGGCCAGCAGTTCTTC.